The 27 T cell receptor beta chains given below trace back to one sample, sequenced in a study of blood T cell repertoires in COVID-19. The table came from immunoSEQ multiplex PCR; TCRdb's copy has only in-frame clones and leaves some out. The data contain tens of thousands of clones, 65% to 85% of them singletons. The sequencing input was peripheral blood. These TCRs come from an elderly man with active or convalescent COVID-19.

The chain recombines TRBV28 with TRBJ1-2; 9 bases fit TRBD1. The trim removed 6 bases at V and 10 bases at J, leaving 9 bases unmatched. The CDR3 has 13 amino acids. Germline V gene lookup returns CDR1 MDHEN and CDR2 SYDVKM. The CDR3 coding sequence is TGTGCCAGCAGCTCCGGGACAGGGAAGGACTACACCTTC. Translated: CASSSGTGKDYTF.

This clone was found once. The V gene is TRBV9, the J gene TRBJ2-3; a possible D gene is TRBD2 (6 bases). There are 16 residues in the CDR3. Trimming pared 3 bases from V and 0 bases from J, leaving 14 bases between. CDR1 is SGDLS and CDR2 is YYNGEE in the germline V gene. The CDR3 spells CASSGRVAVSTDTQYF. The CDR3 nucleotides read TGTGCCAGCAGCGGCCGGGTAGCGGTCAGCACAGATACGCAGTATTTT.

The rearrangement links TRBV6-5 to TRBJ1-4; TRBD1 matches 9 bases. V gave up 6 bases and J gave up 7 bases; unmatched junction bases: 9. Germline V gene lookup returns CDR1 MNHEY and CDR2 SVGAGI. This CDR3 has 15 residues. The DNA of the CDR3 is TGTGCCAGCAGGGATACAGGGGGCGTTTTTGAAAAACTGTTTTTT. It translates to CASRDTGGVFEKLFF.

The chain joins TRBV18 to TRBJ2-7; possible D gene TRBD2, 5 bases. Germline assignment: CDR1 KGHSH and CDR2 LQKENI. This CDR3 has 14 residues. V shed 6 bases and J shed 5 bases, with 17 bases lying between them. The CDR3: CASSPGRGDHEQYF. The CDR3 DNA reads TGTGCCAGCTCTCCCGGTCGGGGTGACCACGAGCAGTACTTC.

The chain joins TRBV19 to TRBJ1-5; 7 bases align to TRBD1. V trimming: 6 bases; J trimming: 4 bases; junction bases outside the gene matches: 12. Germline assignment: CDR1 LNHDA and CDR2 SQIVND (reference sequence). The CDR3 is 16 amino acids. CDR3: CASRPSTGAWNQPQHF. The DNA for the CDR3 is TGTGCCAGTAGGCCCTCAACAGGGGCTTGGAATCAGCCCCAGCATTTT.

V is TRBV28 and J is TRBJ1-6; 9 nucleotides line up with TRBD1. This CDR3 is 15 amino acids long. CDR1 and CDR2 (germline): MDHEN, SYDVKM. The trim removed 6 bases at V and 10 bases at J, leaving 10 bases unmatched. The CDR3 bases are TGTGCCAGCAGAATACCCCACAGGGGGCACTCACCCCTCCACTTT. Translated, it gives CASRIPHRGHSPLHF.

This clone is termed medium-sized. The gene calls are TRBV6-5 and TRBJ1-1, with D possibly TRBD1 on 5 matching bases. From germline, CDR1 is MNHEY and CDR2 SVGAGI. The V and J ends lost 5 bases and 5 bases respectively, with 9 bases between them. This CDR3 is 12 amino acids long. The DNA of the CDR3 is TGTGCCAGCAGTAATGGGGGGACTGAAGCTTTCTTT. Translating gives CASSNGGTEAFF.

V gene TRBV19 combines with J gene TRBJ1-4; TRBD1 aligns across 7 bases. After removal of 10 bases from V and 8 bases from J, the junction contained 13 bases not matched to a gene. Per germline, CDR1 LNHDA and CDR2 SQIVND (reference sequence). This CDR3 spans 14 amino acids. In DNA, the CDR3 is TGTGCCACTACAAGACAGGGACGAGAAGAAAAACTGTTTTTT. Translating gives CATTRQGREEKLFF.

The rearrangement joins TRBV6-2 or TRBV6-3 to TRBJ2-3; D is possibly TRBD1 (6 bases). The CDR3 is 14 residues long. In germline, CDR1 is MNHEY, CDR2 SVGEGT. With 4 bases removed from V and 2 bases from J, the gap between germline ends came to 10 bases. This chain's CDR3 is CASSSGQFTDTQYF. CDR3 bases: TGTGCCAGCAGTTCAGGACAGTTCACAGATACGCAGTATTTT.

The chain is built from TRBV9 and TRBJ2-3, with 8 bases lining up with TRBD2. Germline CDR1 and CDR2: SGDLS and YYNGEE. V was pared by 4 bases and J by 3 bases, with 10 bases of the junction left unmatched. The CDR3 is 16 residues long. The CDR3 DNA sequence: TGTGCCAGCAGCCCGCTGACGGGGGGGCCTACAGATACGCAGTATTTT. Residues: CASSPLTGGPTDTQYF.

The rearrangement uses TRBV19 and TRBJ2-5; 10 bases line up with TRBD2. The CDR3 is 16 residues long. Trimming cost V 2 bases and J 2 bases; bases outside gene matches: 5. The germline gives CDR1 LNHDA, CDR2 SQIVND (reference sequence). This chain's CDR3 is CASSISSSGGQETQYF. The CDR3, as DNA: TGTGCCAGTAGTATAAGTTCTAGCGGGGGACAAGAGACCCAGTACTTC.

The genes are TRBV27 and TRBJ2-3; D perhaps matches TRBD2 (6 bases). V was trimmed by 9 bases and J by 2 bases, leaving 9 bases between them. The CDR3 has 12 amino acids. CDR1 and CDR2 from the germline V gene are MNHEY and SMNVEV (reference sequence). Here the CDR3 DNA reads TGTGCCAGTAGGGACTTCACAGATACGCAGTATTTT. As protein: CASRDFTDTQYF.

The chain's CDR3 is CASSQGTTRVREQFF. The CDR3 DNA reads as TGTGCCAGCAGCCAAGGGACTACCCGGGTCCGTGAGCAGTTCTTC. The gene calls are TRBV6-5 and TRBJ2-1; 7 nucleotides line up with TRBD2. The CDR3 spans 15 residues. V trimming: 6 bases; J trimming: 9 bases; junction bases outside the gene matches: 14. Germline V gives CDR1 MNHEY, CDR2 SVGAGI.

J is TRBJ2-6 and V is TRBV5-1; 9 nucleotides agree with TRBD1. Germline CDR1 reads SGHRS; CDR2 reads YFSETQ. V was pared by 4 bases and J by 4 bases, with 6 bases of the junction left unmatched. The CDR3 has 16 residues. CDR3 in DNA: TGCGCCAGCAGCAAGACAGGGGGACCCGGGGCCAACGTCCTGACTTTC. This translates into CASSKTGGPGANVLTF.

A remark on this clone: Compared with germline, one end of the junction differs, possibly owing to a read error. This chain uses TRBV6-1 with TRBJ1-1, with D uncertain. The CDR3 loop spans 12 amino acids. Germline CDR1 is MNHNS and CDR2 is SASEGT. CDR3 region: CASRDPGTEAFF. The DNA of the CDR3 is TGTGCCAGCCGTGACCCGGGCACTGAAGCTTTCTTT.

The chain couples TRBV4-2 to TRBJ2-4; 7 bases agree with TRBD2. Trimming at V came to 3 bases and at J to 7 bases, leaving 9 bases not matched to a gene. Germline assignment: CDR1 LGHNA and CDR2 YNFKEQ. This CDR3 is 15 amino acids long. CDR3 bases: TGTGCCAGCAGCCAGGATACTAGCGAGAGGAACATTCAGTACTTC. This gives the protein CASSQDTSERNIQYF.

This clone was detected once. The chain combines TRBV6-1 with TRBJ2-6; 9 nucleotides agree with TRBD2. The germline V gene has CDR1 MNHNS and CDR2 SASEGT. CDR3 length equals 18 residues. V trimming: 1 base; J trimming: 2 bases; junction bases outside the gene matches: 6. The CDR3 coding sequence is TGTGCCAGCAGTGAAGACCGCGGGAGGGCCACTGGGGCCAACGTCCTGACTTTC. Amino acid sequence: CASSEDRGRATGANVLTF.

This rearrangement joins TRBV18 to TRBJ1-1, with 9 positions matching TRBD1. The CDR3 length is 15 residues. Unmatched junction bases numbered 6, after V lost 3 bases and J lost 4 bases. CDR1 is KGHSH, CDR2 LQKENI, per germline. This chain's CDR3 is CASSPRTGESTEAFF. The CDR3 nucleotides are TGTGCCAGCTCACCGAGGACAGGGGAGAGCACTGAAGCTTTCTTT.

The V call is TRBV6-5, the J call TRBJ2-5; D may be TRBD2 (6 bases). The CDR3 length is 14 residues. Looked up from germline, CDR1 is MNHEY and CDR2 is SVGAGI. V dropped 6 bases and J dropped 2 bases, with 13 bases sitting between them. DNA of the CDR3: TGTGCCAGCAGCCTCGGGGCGGGGCAAGAGACCCAGTACTTC. Protein: CASSLGAGQETQYF.

This clone was counted a few times. The gene calls are TRBV18 and TRBJ1-1; perhaps TRBD1 as D (6 bases). The germline V gene encodes CDR1 KGHSH and CDR2 LQKENI. V was pared by 5 bases and J by 2 bases, with 9 bases between. This CDR3 region has 13 residues. The CDR3 DNA is TGTGCCAGCTCAGCGGACAGAAACACTGAAGCTTTCTTT. Its protein product is CASSADRNTEAFF. Supplemented by reference TRBV18 and TRBJ1-1, the full variable domain reads NAGVMQNPRHLVRRRGQEARLRCSPMKGHSHVYWYRQLPEEGLKFMVYLQKENIIDESGMPKERFSAEFPKEGPSILRIQQVVRGDSAAYFCASSADRNTEAFFGQGTRLTVV.

The chain joins TRBV12-3 or TRBV12-4 to TRBJ1-2, with D perhaps matching TRBD1 (6 bases). The CDR3 loop spans 12 amino acids. With 6 bases removed from V and 6 bases from J, the gap between germline ends came to 11 bases. CDR3 nucleotide sequence: TGTGCCAGCAGCTATAACAGGGATGGCTACACCTTC. Translation gives CASSYNRDGYTF.

The chain couples TRBV24-1 to TRBJ2-5, with D possibly matching TRBD1 (6 bases). The germline CDR1 and CDR2 sequences are KGHDR and SFDVKD. V was trimmed by 1 base and J by 1 base, leaving 18 bases between them. The CDR3 extends over 18 amino acids. The CDR3 DNA reads TGTGCCACCAGTGATTTTGGGTCGGCCAGGGGTTTCCAAGAGACCCAGTACTTC. It translates to CATSDFGSARGFQETQYF.

The chain has TRBV5-1 and TRBJ2-4, with 7 positions matching TRBD2. Trimming removed 1 base from V and 0 bases from J; junction bases left unmatched: 7. The CDR3 runs to 17 residues. Germline values: CDR1 SGHRS, CDR2 YFSETQ. In DNA, the CDR3 is TGCGCCAGCAGCTTGTTCGATTCGGGAGGAGCCAAAAACATTCAGTACTTC. This encodes CASSLFDSGGAKNIQYF.

This chain connects TRBV12-3 or TRBV12-4 to TRBJ1-3, with D unclear. The length of the CDR3 is 12 residues. V was cut by 3 bases and J by 7 bases, with 7 bases left in between. CDR3 bases: TGTGCCAGCAGTTTTCGTGTCAACACCATATATTTT. Encoded protein: CASSFRVNTIYF.

This clone was observed a single time. The chain uses TRBV5-1 and TRBJ2-5; no definite D call. Germline V gene data show CDR1 as SGHRS and CDR2 as YFSETQ. V dropped 0 bases and J dropped 5 bases, with 11 bases sitting between them. CDR3 length: 14 amino acids. CDR3 DNA: TGCGCCAGCAGCTTGGGGTTAGAACCGGAGACCCAGTACTTC. This encodes CASSLGLEPETQYF.

V gene TRBV9 combines with J gene TRBJ2-1; TRBD2 matches 9 bases. Per germline, CDR1 SGDLS and CDR2 YYNGEE. With 2 bases clipped from V and 9 bases from J, the junction kept 12 bases outside the gene matches. This CDR3 is 16 amino acids long. The CDR3 region is CASSVPQGLAGIEQFF. The CDR3 DNA is TGTGCCAGCAGCGTCCCACAGGGCCTAGCGGGAATTGAGCAGTTCTTC.

The rearrangement joins TRBV6-5 to TRBJ1-4; D unclear. Germline CDR1 MNHEY, CDR2 SVGAGI. This CDR3 is 14 amino acids long. Deletions cut 5 bases from V and 8 bases from J, with 15 bases between. CDR3 nucleotides: TGTGCCAGCAGTCCCAATGAGGGCCGCGAAAAACTGTTTTTT. Residues: CASSPNEGREKLFF.